This T cell receptor (beta chain) was recovered during a study of blood T cell repertoires in COVID-19 (dated by TCRdb to about 2020). About the study as a whole: Samples covering the acute and convalescent phases of COVID-19 were provided by collaborators in the United States, Italy and Spain. The material from the prospective study consisted of cDNA or gDNA derived from T cells, B-cell-depleted T cells, or PBMCs. The dataset comprised deeply sampled blood TCRbeta repertoires from subjects exposed to, actively infected with, or recovered from COVID-19. The repertoires were released in a freely available public database meant as a resource for research on the immune response to SARS-CoV-2. Samples were obtained from the ongoing ImmuneRACE study (first 160 participants) and from over 1,000 subjects provided by 6 global collaborators. A de-identified subject ID, COVID-19 status, age in years and sex were almost always included in the sample metadata. Where available, HLA class I and class II types were obtained from metadata supplied by the sample provider rather than from assay-based typing. What the study reported, not specific to this receptor: The amount of clinical and demographic metadata varied by source and participant and was provided uncurated.

V loses 5 bases at its end and J loses 4 bases; junction bases beyond the gene matches: 11. There are 16 amino acids in the CDR3, from cysteine to phenylalanine inclusive. CDR3 DNA is the only sequence kept; it has 48 bases, read in frame from the first base. CDR1 and CDR2 are read off the germline V gene as SGHVS and FQNEAQ. TCRbeta CDR3 regions were amplified from genomic DNA by means of the immunoSEQ Assay, a bias-controlled multiplex PCR. The authors' analysis ran thus. Nucleated cell counts per sample were estimated from amplification of reference gene primers within the assay. Sequence reads were collapsed and filtered to measure the absolute abundance of every unique TCRbeta CDR3 rearrangement. For each sample, productive Simpson clonality was calculated as the square root of Simpson's diversity index across productive rearrangements. The table was pulled from immuneACCESS by TCRdb, which kept in-frame rearrangements only. Such tables lose some clones; where checked, under half of the loss comes from unresolved V genes, and the rest has no known cause. V, J and clone size are taken as reported in that table, and D and trimming were inferred from the DNA itself. Recorded for this sample are 150,000 to 200,000 clones; around 85% of them occurred a single time. Over 4.5% of the sample comes from the top ten.

The collaborating institutions used their own protocols to collect whole blood in K2EDTA tubes. For TCRbeta analysis, collaborators shipped samples in one of three forms: frozen whole blood, isolated PBMCs, or DNA extracted from either of those sample types. This clone is a singleton in its sample. What antigen it recognizes has not been identified. Within one base of it there is no much larger clone, and no base qualities were kept. The source of this sequence is a human donor in a cohort sampled during active COVID-19. The sample comprised peripheral blood. The rearrangement combines TRBV7-8 with TRBJ2-1, with 7 bases aligning to TRBD2. The encoded CDR3 is CASSPGLGLRYNEQFF. The bases are TGTGCCAGCAGCCCGGGGTTGGGACTACGGTACAATGAGCAGTTCTTC.